A selection of T cell receptor beta chains follows, all from one sample in a study of blood T cell repertoires in COVID-19. Method: immunoSEQ multiplex PCR; TCRdb's copy keeps in-frame clones and lacks some. The table lists about 320,000 clones, 89% of them singletons, with approximately 5.5% in the top ten. The specimen sequenced was PBMCs or T cells enriched from blood (not recorded which). The receptors stem from a man aged 60-69 years who had recovered from COVID-19. CDR3s include the opening cysteine and the closing phenylalanine or tryptophan. Fields, in order: CDR3 length, D gene, clone size, J gene, V gene, CDR3 DNA, CDR3 protein. D genes are given only for firm matches. Clone size is not always given. Where it is, it says once, few, many or a class for expanded clones.

>14|-|-|TRBJ2-4|TRBV7-9
TGTGCCAGCAGTTTTAGCGGGGACAGAAACATTCAGTACTTC
CASSFSGDRNIQYF
>15|TRBD1|-|TRBJ2-7|TRBV6-5
TGTGCCAGCAGTAGAAACCGACAGGGGTCACACGAGCAGTACTTC
CASSRNRQGSHEQYF
>17|TRBD2|-|TRBJ2-1|TRBV9
TGTGCCAGCAGCGGGACTAGCGGGAGGGAACCCTACAATGAGCAGTTCTTC
CASSGTSGREPYNEQFF
>12|-|-|TRBJ2-7|TRBV4-3
TGCGCCAGCAGCCAAGATGGAACGGGACTGTACTTC
CASSQDGTGLYF
>15|TRBD2|-|TRBJ2-7|TRBV4-2
TGTGCCAGCAGCCAGGCGACATTAGCGGGGTACGAGCAGTACTTC
CASSQATLAGYEQYF
>16|TRBD1|-|TRBJ2-7|TRBV6-1
TGTGCCAGCAGTGAACAATGGGCCGGGACAGGGTGGGAGCAGTACTTC
CASSEQWAGTGWEQYF
>14|TRBD1|-|TRBJ2-5|TRBV7-9
TGTGCCAGCAGCCGCGGGACAGGGAGGGAGACCCAGTACTTC
CASSRGTGRETQYF
>12|-|-|TRBJ1-2|TRBV5-3
TGTGCCAGGGAGACAGAAAGCTATGGCTACACCTTC
CARETESYGYTF
>14|-|-|TRBJ2-7|TRBV25-1
TGTGCCAGCAGTGAAGTTGACAGTGAATACGAGCAGTACTTC
CASSEVDSEYEQYF
>14|TRBD1|-|TRBJ1-1|TRBV5-1
TGCGCCAGCAGCTGGGGGACAGGGAACACTGAAGCTTTCTTT
CASSWGTGNTEAFF
>13|-|-|TRBJ1-4|TRBV7-9
TGTGCCAGCAGCCGAGGGGGACTAGAAAAACTGTTTTTT
CASSRGGLEKLFF
>15|-|few|TRBJ2-1|TRBV5-4
TGTGCCAGCAGCTCACCCGGACAAACCAGCAATGAGCAGTTCTTC
CASSSPGQTSNEQFF
>14|-|-|TRBJ1-2|TRBV5-4
TGTGCCAGCGTCCTTGGGGGCGCCTCCTTGGGCTACACCTTC
CASVLGGASLGYTF
>14|TRBD1|-|TRBJ2-7|TRBV19
TGTGCCAGTAGTATTAACAGGGGGTCCTACGAGCAGTACTTC
CASSINRGSYEQYF
>19|TRBD2|few|TRBJ2-7|TRBV5-1
TGCGCCAGCAGCTCCCCCTTCCCAATGACGCTAGCGGGAAACTACGAGCAGTACTTC
CASSSPFPMTLAGNYEQYF
>16|TRBD2|-|TRBJ2-1|TRBV9
TGTGCCAGCAGCCGATACGGGACTAGCGGCCACAATGAGCAGTTCTTC
CASSRYGTSGHNEQFF
>14|TRBD1|-|TRBJ2-3|TRBV29-1
TGCAGCGTTGGAAGGGACAGGGGCACAGATACGCAGTATTTT
CSVGRDRGTDTQYF
>15|TRBD1|-|TRBJ2-2|TRBV7-6
TGTGCCAGCAAGGAACCGGGACAGAGGCCCGGGGAGCTGTTTTTT
CASKEPGQRPGELFF
>19|TRBD2|once|TRBJ2-5|TRBV9
TGTGCCAGCAGCCCATCCGGGAGGGGTGCGGGAGGAAGGCAAGAGACCCAGTACTTC
CASSPSGRGAGGRQETQYF
>17|TRBD1|-|TRBJ2-2|TRBV4-2
TGTGCCAGCAGCCAAGCTTCCGGACAGGGCAGGACCGGGGAGCTGTTTTTT
CASSQASGQGRTGELFF
>12|-|-|TRBJ1-5|TRBV10-3
TGTGCCAGCGGGGGTAGCAATCAGCCCCAGCATTTT
CASGGSNQPQHF
>14|TRBD1|-|TRBJ1-1|TRBV3-1/TRBV3-2
TGTGCCAGCAGCCAAGGACAGGGGGACACTGAAGCTTTCTTT
CASSQGQGDTEAFF
>13|-|once|TRBJ2-5|TRBV5-1
TGCGCCAGCAGCTTGGAGGGGAGGGAGACCCAGTACTTC
CASSLEGRETQYF
>12|-|-|TRBJ1-1|TRBV7-2
TGTGCCAGCAGCTTCGGGTACACTGAAGCTTTCTTT
CASSFGYTEAFF
>13|-|few|TRBJ2-1|TRBV7-3
TGTGCCAGCAGCCCCGACTTAACGGGGGAGCAGTTCTTC
CASSPDLTGEQFF
>16|TRBD2|-|TRBJ2-3|TRBV28
TGTGCCAGCAGTTTGTGGCTAGCGGGAGAGGCAGATACGCAGTATTTT
CASSLWLAGEADTQYF
>17|TRBD1|-|TRBJ2-1|TRBV27
TGTGCCCATCGGTCCCAGGGGGCCAAATTATACTACAATGAGCAGTTCTTC
CAHRSQGAKLYYNEQFF
>17|TRBD2|-|TRBJ2-1|TRBV7-9
TGTGCCAGCAGCTTCGGGACTAGCGGGAGTTCTTACAATGAGCAGTTCTTC
CASSFGTSGSSYNEQFF
>15|-|-|TRBJ1-1|TRBV5-1
TGCGCCAGCAGCTTGGTGGCCTCCCAGGGCACTGAAGCTTTCTTT
CASSLVASQGTEAFF
>13|-|-|TRBJ2-5|TRBV2
TGTGCCAGCAGTGAGGTCGCTGAGGGGACCCAGTACTTC
CASSEVAEGTQYF
>15|-|-|TRBJ1-1|TRBV5-1
TGCGCCAGCAGCTTGGCCCAGGGCCCGGACACTGAAGCTTTCTTT
CASSLAQGPDTEAFF
>18|TRBD1|-|TRBJ1-6|TRBV27
TGTGCCAGCAGTTTACGGCGGGACAGGAGCTCCTATAATTCACCCCTCCACTTT
CASSLRRDRSSYNSPLHF
>15|-|-|TRBJ1-5|TRBV24-1
TGTGCCACGGAGGGTCCCGGTCCTTTCAATCAGCCCCAGCATTTT
CATEGPGPFNQPQHF
>16|TRBD2|-|TRBJ2-1|TRBV28
TGTGCCAGCACTCTGCCGGGACTAGCGGGATTCAATGAGCAGTTCTTC
CASTLPGLAGFNEQFF
>12|-|-|TRBJ2-7|TRBV28
TGTGCCAGCAGTTTTCAGAACTACGAGCAGTACTTC
CASSFQNYEQYF
>14|TRBD1|-|TRBJ2-2|TRBV2
TGTGCCAGCAGGCCCGGGACAGGGGCCGGGGAGCTGTTTTTT
CASRPGTGAGELFF
>17|-|-|TRBJ2-1|TRBV28
TGTGCCAGCAGTTTACGGGCAGTAGGGCGGGGATACAATGAGCAGTTCTTC
CASSLRAVGRGYNEQFF
>16|-|-|TRBJ2-7|TRBV21-1
TGTGCCAGCAGCAAACTAGGGGCCTACCCTACGTTAGAGCAGTACTTC
CASSKLGAYPTLEQYF
>15|TRBD1|-|TRBJ1-6|TRBV30
TGTGCCTGGAGCCTGGGAGGGGACAGGGCTTCACCCCTCCACTTT
CAWSLGGDRASPLHF
>13|-|-|TRBJ1-4|TRBV2
TGTGCCAGCTTCAGGGCCCATAATGAAAAACTGTTTTTT
CASFRAHNEKLFF
>15|-|-|TRBJ1-2|TRBV2
TGTGCCAGCAGTGACGACGGTGAGGGCCGCTATGGCTACACCTTC
CASSDDGEGRYGYTF
>16|TRBD2|once|TRBJ2-5|TRBV18
TGTGCCAGCTCATCCGGGACTAGCGGGTACCAAGAGACCCAGTACTTC
CASSSGTSGYQETQYF
>14|-|once|TRBJ1-1|TRBV7-9
TGTGCCAGCAGCCTTATGTCTGGGGCCACTGAAGCTTTCTTT
CASSLMSGATEAFF
>13|-|-|TRBJ1-5|TRBV21-1
TGTGCCAGCAGCAAATTGTGGGCTCAGCCCCAGCATTTT
CASSKLWAQPQHF
>12|-|few|TRBJ1-1|TRBV28
TGTGCCAGCAGTCACCGACTGACTGAAGCTTTCTTT
CASSHRLTEAFF
>13|-|once|TRBJ1-5|TRBV5-5
TGTGCCAGCAGCTACCAAGGGGAACAGCCCCAGCATTTT
CASSYQGEQPQHF
>18|-|-|TRBJ2-2|TRBV4-3
TGCGCCAGCAGCCAAGAAGGCGTTGCGGTGGGAGGAACCGGGGAGCTGTTTTTT
CASSQEGVAVGGTGELFF
>16|TRBD2|-|TRBJ2-5|TRBV5-1
TGCGCCAGCAGCTTGGCGGGGACTAGCGGACAAGAGACCCAGTACTTC
CASSLAGTSGQETQYF